The rows below give T cell receptor beta chains drawn from one sample of a study of blood T cell repertoires in COVID-19. Data came from immunoSEQ multiplex PCR; TCRdb stores just in-frame clones and leaves some out. The profile shows 200,000 to 300,000 clones, roughly 85% of them singletons. The sequencing input was peripheral blood. These receptors were taken from a man between 45 and 60 years old with COVID-19, enrolled during active disease. The CDR3 runs from the conserved cysteine through the conserved F or W. D genes are given only for firm matches. Rows may omit the clone size; those that give it use once, few, many or a size class.

V	size	J	D	DNA	CDR3
TRBV5-6	-	TRBJ1-4	-	TGTGCCAGCAGCTTGGCCGGGTACTCTAATGAAAAACTGTTTTTT	CASSLAGYSNEKLFF
TRBV19	-	TRBJ1-2	TRBD1	TGTGCCAGTAGTATAGCCCCGGGACAGGCTTACGGCTACACCTTC	CASSIAPGQAYGYTF
TRBV5-1	-	TRBJ2-5	-	TGCGCCAGCAGATTGGGCGTCCCGGAGACCCAGTACTTC	CASRLGVPETQYF
TRBV21-1	-	TRBJ1-4	-	TGTGCCAGCAGCAAATACAGGGTAAGGGCAACTAATGAAAAACTGTTTTTT	CASSKYRVRATNEKLFF
TRBV5-1	-	TRBJ2-7	TRBD1	TGCGCCAGCAGCTCTCGACAGGGGACCTACGAGCAGTACTTC	CASSSRQGTYEQYF
TRBV7-8	-	TRBJ2-3	-	TGTGCCAGCAGCAGCCTAACGTTCAAAGCAGATACGCAGTATTTT	CASSSLTFKADTQYF
TRBV10-3	-	TRBJ1-2	-	TGTGCCATCAGTGCCGACAGCGGCTACACCTTC	CAISADSGYTF
TRBV6-5	many	TRBJ1-1	-	TGTGCCAGCAGTTCTACCCTGAACACTGAAGCTTTCTTT	CASSSTLNTEAFF
TRBV5-1	-	TRBJ2-3	-	TGCGCCAGCAGCTCGACGCCCGCCTTAGCCGCAGATACGCAGTATTTT	CASSSTPALAADTQYF
TRBV19	-	TRBJ2-1	-	TGTACCAGTAGTGGGGGGGCATTCTACAATGAGCAGTTCTTC	CTSSGGAFYNEQFF
TRBV4-2	-	TRBJ2-2	-	TGTGCCAGCAGCCCACAGGCTCCGAACACCGGGGAGCTGTTTTTT	CASSPQAPNTGELFF
TRBV5-5	-	TRBJ2-3	TRBD1	TGTGCCAGCAGAACAGGGGGCACAGATACGCAGTATTTT	CASRTGGTDTQYF
TRBV24-1	few	TRBJ1-5	-	TGTGCCACCAGTAGGGCAGGGAGCAATCAGCCCCAGCATTTT	CATSRAGSNQPQHF
TRBV6-4	-	TRBJ1-5	-	TGTGCCAGCAGTGGAACAGAGAGCAATCAGCCCCAGCATTTT	CASSGTESNQPQHF
TRBV2	-	TRBJ1-3	TRBD1	TGTGCCAGCAGTGAAAGGGGGACAGGGGGTCATGGAAACACCATATATTTT	CASSERGTGGHGNTIYF
TRBV29-1	-	TRBJ2-1	TRBD2	TGCAGCGCCGGGGCTGGGGGGGATTTCAATGAGCAGTTCTTC	CSAGAGGDFNEQFF
TRBV10-3	few	TRBJ2-7	TRBD2	TGTGCCATCAGTGAGCTGAGGACTAGCGTGGCCTCCGAGCAGTACTTC	CAISELRTSVASEQYF
TRBV5-8	-	TRBJ1-2	-	TGTGCCAGCAGCTTGTGGCAGGGGAGATATGGCTACACCTTC	CASSLWQGRYGYTF
TRBV24-1	few	TRBJ1-3	-	TGTGCCACCAGTGATGAGATCTTCTCTGGAAACACCATATATTTT	CATSDEIFSGNTIYF
TRBV7-8	-	TRBJ2-1	-	TGTGCCAGCCAGGTGGGGGCCCCCCTTCGCAATGAGCAGTTCTTC	CASQVGAPLRNEQFF
TRBV14	-	TRBJ1-1	-	TGTGCCAGCAGCCAATTCTATGAAGCTTTCTTT	CASSQFYEAFF
TRBV6-5	-	TRBJ2-7	TRBD1	TGTGCCAGCAGCCAGGACAGGGGCTACGAGCAGTACTTC	CASSQDRGYEQYF
TRBV7-6	once	TRBJ2-2	TRBD2	TGTGCCAGCAGCCGGACTAGCGGGGGCTCGAACACCGGGGAGCTGTTTTTT	CASSRTSGGSNTGELFF
TRBV24-1	-	TRBJ1-2	TRBD1	TGTGCCACCAGTGATAACCGGGACAGAACGGGTGGCTACACCTTC	CATSDNRDRTGGYTF